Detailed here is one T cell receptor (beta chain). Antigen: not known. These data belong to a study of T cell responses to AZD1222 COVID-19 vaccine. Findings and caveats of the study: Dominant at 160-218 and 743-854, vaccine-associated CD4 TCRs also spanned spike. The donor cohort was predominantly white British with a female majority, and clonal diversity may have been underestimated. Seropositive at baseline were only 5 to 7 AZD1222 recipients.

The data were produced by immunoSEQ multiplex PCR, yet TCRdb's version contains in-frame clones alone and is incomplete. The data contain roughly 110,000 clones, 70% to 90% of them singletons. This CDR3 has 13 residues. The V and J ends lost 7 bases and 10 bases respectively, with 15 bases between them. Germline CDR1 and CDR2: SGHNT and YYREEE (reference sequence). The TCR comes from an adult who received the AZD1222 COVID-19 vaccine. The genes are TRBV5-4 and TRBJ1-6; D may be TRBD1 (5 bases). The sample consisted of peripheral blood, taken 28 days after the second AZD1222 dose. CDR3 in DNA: TGTGCCAGCCGCCTGGGGGTAGACTCACCCCTCCACTTT. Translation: CASRLGVDSPLHF.